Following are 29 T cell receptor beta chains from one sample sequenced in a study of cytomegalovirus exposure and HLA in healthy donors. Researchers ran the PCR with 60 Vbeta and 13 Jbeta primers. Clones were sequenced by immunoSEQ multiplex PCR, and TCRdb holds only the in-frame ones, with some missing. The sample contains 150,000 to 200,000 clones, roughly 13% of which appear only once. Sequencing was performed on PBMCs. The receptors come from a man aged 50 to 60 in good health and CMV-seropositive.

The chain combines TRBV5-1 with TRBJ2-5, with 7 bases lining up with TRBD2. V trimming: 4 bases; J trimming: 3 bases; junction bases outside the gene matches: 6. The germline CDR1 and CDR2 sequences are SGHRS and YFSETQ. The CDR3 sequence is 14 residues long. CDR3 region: CASSPPSGKETQYF. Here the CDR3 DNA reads TGCGCCAGCAGCCCTCCTAGCGGTAAAGAGACCCAGTACTTC. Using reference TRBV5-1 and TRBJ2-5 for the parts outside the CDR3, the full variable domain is KAGVTQTPRYLIKTRGQQVTLSCSPISGHRSVSWYQQTPGQGLQFLFEYFSETQRNKGNFPGRFSGRQFSNSRSEMNVSTLELGDSALYLCASSPPSGKETQYFGPGTRLLVL.

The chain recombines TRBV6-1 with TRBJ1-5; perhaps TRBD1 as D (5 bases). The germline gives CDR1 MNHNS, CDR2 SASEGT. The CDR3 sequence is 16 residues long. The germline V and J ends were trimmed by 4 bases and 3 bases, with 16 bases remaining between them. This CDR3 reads CASSGPWGGFNQPQHF. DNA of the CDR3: TGTGCCAGCAGTGGCCCGTGGGGGGGGTTCAATCAGCCCCAGCATTTT.

The CDR3 DNA sequence: TGTGCCAGCAGCAAAAGAGTTTATGGCTACACCTTC. Translation: CASSKRVYGYTF. The chain carries TRBV13 and TRBJ1-2, with unresolved D. Looked up from germline, CDR1 is PRHDT and CDR2 is FYEKMQ (reference sequence). Trimming stripped 5 bases from V and 5 bases from J, with 9 bases between. This CDR3 region has 12 residues.

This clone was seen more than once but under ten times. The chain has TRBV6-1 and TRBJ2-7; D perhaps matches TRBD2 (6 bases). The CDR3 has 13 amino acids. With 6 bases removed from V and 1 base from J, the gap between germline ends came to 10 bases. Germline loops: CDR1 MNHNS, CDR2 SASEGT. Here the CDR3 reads CASRASASYEQYV. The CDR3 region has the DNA TGTGCCAGCAGGGCTAGCGCTTCCTACGAGCAGTACGTC.

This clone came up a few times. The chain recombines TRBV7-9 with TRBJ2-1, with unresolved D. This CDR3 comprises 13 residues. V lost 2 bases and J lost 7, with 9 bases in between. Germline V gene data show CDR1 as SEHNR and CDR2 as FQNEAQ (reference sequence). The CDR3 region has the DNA TGTGCCAGCAGCTTAACAGCCGTGAATGAGCAGTTCTTC. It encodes CASSLTAVNEQFF.

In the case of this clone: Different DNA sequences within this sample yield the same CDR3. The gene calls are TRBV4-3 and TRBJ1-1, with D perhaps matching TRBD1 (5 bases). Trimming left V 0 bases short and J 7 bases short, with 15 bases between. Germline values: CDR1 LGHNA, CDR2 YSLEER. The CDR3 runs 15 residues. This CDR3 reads CASSQDLGQSLEAFF. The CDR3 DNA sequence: TGCGCCAGCAGCCAAGATCTGGGGCAGAGCCTTGAAGCTTTCTTT.

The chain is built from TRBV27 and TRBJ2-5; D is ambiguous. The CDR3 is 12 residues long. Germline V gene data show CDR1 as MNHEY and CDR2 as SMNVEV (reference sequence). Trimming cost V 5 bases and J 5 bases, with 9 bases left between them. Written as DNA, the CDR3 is TGTGCCAGCAGTCCCTCCGGGGAGACCCAGTACTTC. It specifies CASSPSGETQYF.

CDR3 nucleotide sequence: TGTGCCAGCAGTTACGACGGGGAGGGGACTGAAGCTTTCTTT. Amino acids: CASSYDGEGTEAFF. The J gene is TRBJ1-1, the V gene TRBV6-5, with D possibly matching TRBD1 (5 bases). Per germline, CDR1 MNHEY and CDR2 SVGAGI. This CDR3 spans 14 amino acids. V dropped 2 bases and J dropped 5 bases, with 12 bases sitting between them.

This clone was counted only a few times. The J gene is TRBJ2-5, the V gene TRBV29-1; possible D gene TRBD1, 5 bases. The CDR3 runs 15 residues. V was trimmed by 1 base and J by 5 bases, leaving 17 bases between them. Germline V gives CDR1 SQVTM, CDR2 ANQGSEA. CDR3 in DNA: TGCAGCGTTGAAGTATACGACAGACCGGCGGAGACCCAGTACTTC. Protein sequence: CSVEVYDRPAETQYF.

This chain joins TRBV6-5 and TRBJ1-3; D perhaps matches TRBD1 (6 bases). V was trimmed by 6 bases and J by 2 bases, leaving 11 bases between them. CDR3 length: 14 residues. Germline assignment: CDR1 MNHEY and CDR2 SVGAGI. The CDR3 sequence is CASRPQGAGNTIYF. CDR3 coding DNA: TGTGCCAGCAGGCCACAGGGAGCTGGAAACACCATATATTTT.

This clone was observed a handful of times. The CDR3 DNA follows: TGCGCCAGCAGCTTGGAACCGACAGCCTATGGCTACACCTTC. Translation gives CASSLEPTAYGYTF. The V gene is TRBV5-1, the J gene TRBJ1-2, with D possibly being TRBD1 (5 bases). Germline V gene sequence: CDR1 SGHRS, CDR2 YFSETQ. The V end was cut by 0 bases, the J end by 4 bases, with 10 bases between. The CDR3 is 14 residues long.

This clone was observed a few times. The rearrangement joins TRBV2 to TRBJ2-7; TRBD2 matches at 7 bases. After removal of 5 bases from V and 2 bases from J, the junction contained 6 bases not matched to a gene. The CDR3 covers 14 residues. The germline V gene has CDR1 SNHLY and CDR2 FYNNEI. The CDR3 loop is CASSPGGTTYEQYF. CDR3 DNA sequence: TGTGCCAGCAGTCCCGGGGGGACGACCTACGAGCAGTACTTC.

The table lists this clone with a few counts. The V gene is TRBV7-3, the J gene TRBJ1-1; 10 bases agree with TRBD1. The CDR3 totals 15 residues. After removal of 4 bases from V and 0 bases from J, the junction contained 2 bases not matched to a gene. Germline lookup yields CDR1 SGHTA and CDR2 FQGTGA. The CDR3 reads CASSSTGGLNTEAFF. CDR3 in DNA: TGTGCCAGCAGCTCGACAGGGGGCCTGAACACTGAAGCTTTCTTT.

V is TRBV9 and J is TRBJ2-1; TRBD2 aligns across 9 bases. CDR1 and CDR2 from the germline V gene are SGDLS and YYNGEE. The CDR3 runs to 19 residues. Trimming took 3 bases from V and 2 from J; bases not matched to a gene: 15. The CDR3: CASSAPRGEASGAYNEQFF. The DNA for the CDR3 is TGTGCCAGCAGCGCCCCCAGGGGGGAGGCTAGCGGGGCCTACAATGAGCAGTTCTTC.

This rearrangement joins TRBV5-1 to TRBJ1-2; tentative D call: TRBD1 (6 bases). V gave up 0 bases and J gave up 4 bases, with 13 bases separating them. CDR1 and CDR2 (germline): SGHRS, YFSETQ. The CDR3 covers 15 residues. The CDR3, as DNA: TGCGCCAGCAGCTTGGGCCAGGGGAGGGCCTATGGCTACACCTTC. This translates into CASSLGQGRAYGYTF.

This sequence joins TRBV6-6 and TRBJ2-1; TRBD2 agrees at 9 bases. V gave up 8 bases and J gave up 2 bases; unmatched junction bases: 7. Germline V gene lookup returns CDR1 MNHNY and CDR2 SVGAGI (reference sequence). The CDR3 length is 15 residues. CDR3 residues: CASGAGGSTYNEQFF. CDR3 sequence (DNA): TGTGCCAGCGGAGCGGGGGGTTCGACCTACAATGAGCAGTTCTTC.

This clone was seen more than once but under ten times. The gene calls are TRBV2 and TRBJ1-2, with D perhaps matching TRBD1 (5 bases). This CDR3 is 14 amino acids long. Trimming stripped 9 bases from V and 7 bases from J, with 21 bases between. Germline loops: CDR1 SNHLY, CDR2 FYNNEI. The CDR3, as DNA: TGTGCCAGTTTTACGGGGGACGTCTTGAGTGGCTACACCTTC. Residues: CASFTGDVLSGYTF.

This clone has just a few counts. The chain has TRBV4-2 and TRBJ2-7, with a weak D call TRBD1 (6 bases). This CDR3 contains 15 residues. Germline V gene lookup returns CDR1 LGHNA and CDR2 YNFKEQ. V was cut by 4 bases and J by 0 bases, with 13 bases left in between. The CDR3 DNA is TGTGCCAGCAGCCTTCGGACAGAGAGCTCCTACGAGCAGTACTTC. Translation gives CASSLRTESSYEQYF.

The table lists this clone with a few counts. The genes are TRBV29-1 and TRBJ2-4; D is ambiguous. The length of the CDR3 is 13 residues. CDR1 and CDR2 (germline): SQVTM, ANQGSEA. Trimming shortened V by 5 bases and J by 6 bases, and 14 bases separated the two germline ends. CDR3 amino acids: CSVTEIIGNIQYF. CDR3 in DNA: TGCAGCGTTACTGAAATAATTGGAAACATTCAGTACTTC. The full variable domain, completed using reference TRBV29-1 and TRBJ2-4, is SAVISQKPSRDICQRGTSLTIQCQVDSQVTMMFWYRQQPGQSLTLIATANQGSEATYESGFVIDKFPISRPNLTFSTLTVSNMSPEDSSIYLCSVTEIIGNIQYFGAGTRLSVL.

The DNA for the CDR3 is TGTGCCAGCAGCTTAGCGGACAGCGGCACTGAAGCTTTCTTT. As protein: CASSLADSGTEAFF. The chain is built from TRBV7-2 and TRBJ1-1; TRBD1 might be the D (6 bases). The CDR3 extends over 14 amino acids. Trimming removed 0 bases at V and 4 bases at J, with 9 bases between. Per the germline V gene, CDR1 is SGHTA and CDR2 is FQGNSA.

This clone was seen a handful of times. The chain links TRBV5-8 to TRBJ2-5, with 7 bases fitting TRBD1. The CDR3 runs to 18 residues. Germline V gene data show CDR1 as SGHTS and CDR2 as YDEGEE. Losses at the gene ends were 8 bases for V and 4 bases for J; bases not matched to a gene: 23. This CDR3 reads CASPTGFFPQGRGETQYF. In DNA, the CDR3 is TGTGCCAGTCCGACAGGGTTTTTTCCCCAGGGAAGAGGAGAGACCCAGTACTTC.

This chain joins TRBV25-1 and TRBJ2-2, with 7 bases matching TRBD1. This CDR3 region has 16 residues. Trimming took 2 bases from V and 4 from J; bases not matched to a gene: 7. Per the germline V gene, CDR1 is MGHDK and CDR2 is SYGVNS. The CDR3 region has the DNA TGTGCCAGCAGTGAACCCCGGGCAGGGGGCACCGGGGAGCTGTTTTTT. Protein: CASSEPRAGGTGELFF.

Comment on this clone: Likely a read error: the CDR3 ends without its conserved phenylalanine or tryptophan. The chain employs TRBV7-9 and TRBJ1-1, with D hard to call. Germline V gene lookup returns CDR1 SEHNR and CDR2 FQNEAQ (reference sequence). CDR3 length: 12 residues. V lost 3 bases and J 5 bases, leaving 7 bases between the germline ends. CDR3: CASSFGITEAFL. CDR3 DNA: TGTGCCAGCAGCTTCGGGATAACTGAAGCTTTCTTG.

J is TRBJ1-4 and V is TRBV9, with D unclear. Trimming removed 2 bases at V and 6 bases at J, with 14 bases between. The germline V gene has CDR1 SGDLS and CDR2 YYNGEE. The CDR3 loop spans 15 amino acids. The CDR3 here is CASSVSGQEDEKLFF. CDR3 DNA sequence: TGTGCCAGCAGCGTTTCCGGCCAGGAGGATGAAAAACTGTTTTTT.

Written as DNA, the CDR3 is TGTGCCAGCAGCGTAGTTGGGACTAGCGTCAACGAGCAGTACTTC. Translation: CASSVVGTSVNEQYF. The chain couples TRBV9 to TRBJ2-7, with 10 positions matching TRBD2. V trimming: 0 bases; J trimming: 5 bases; junction bases outside the gene matches: 5. Germline-derived CDR1 and CDR2 are SGDLS and YYNGEE. This CDR3 is 15 amino acids long. The full variable domain, with the rest looked up from reference TRBV9 and TRBJ2-7, is DSGVTQTPKHLITATGQRVTLRCSPRSGDLSVYWYQQSLDQGLQFLIQYYNGEERAKGNILERFSAQQFPDLHSELNLSSLELGDSALYFCASSVVGTSVNEQYFGPGTRLTVT.

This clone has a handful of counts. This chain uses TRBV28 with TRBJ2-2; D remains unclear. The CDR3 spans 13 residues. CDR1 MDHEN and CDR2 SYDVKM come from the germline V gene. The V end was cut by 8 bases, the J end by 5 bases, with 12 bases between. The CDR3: CASAEFLTGELFF. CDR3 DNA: TGTGCCAGCGCGGAGTTTCTAACCGGGGAGCTGTTTTTT.

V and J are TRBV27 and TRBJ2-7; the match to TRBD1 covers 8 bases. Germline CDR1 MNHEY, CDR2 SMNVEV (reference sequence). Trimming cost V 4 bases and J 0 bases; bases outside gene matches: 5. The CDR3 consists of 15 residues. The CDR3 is CASSSRGTGSYEQYF. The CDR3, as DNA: TGTGCCAGCAGTTCCCGAGGGACAGGCTCCTACGAGCAGTACTTC.

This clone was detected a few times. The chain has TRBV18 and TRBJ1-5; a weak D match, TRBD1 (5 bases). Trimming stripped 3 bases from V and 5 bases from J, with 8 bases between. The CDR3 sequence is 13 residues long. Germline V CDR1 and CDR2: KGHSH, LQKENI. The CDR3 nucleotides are TGTGCCAGCTCACCTGGGGGGGATCAGCCCCAGCATTTT. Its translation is CASSPGGDQPQHF.

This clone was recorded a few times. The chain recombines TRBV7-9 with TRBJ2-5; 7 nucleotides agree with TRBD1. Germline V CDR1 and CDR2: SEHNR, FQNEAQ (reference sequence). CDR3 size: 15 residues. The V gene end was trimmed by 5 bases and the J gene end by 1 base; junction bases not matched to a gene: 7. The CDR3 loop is CASSHWGQIQETQYF. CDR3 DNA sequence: TGTGCCAGCAGCCATTGGGGACAGATCCAAGAGACCCAGTACTTC.